This TCR beta chain was observed in a study of blood T cell repertoires in COVID-19. Across the study: T cells, B-cell-depleted T cells, or PBMCs provided the cDNA or gDNA that served as material.

CDR3 length: 13 amino acids. Germline CDR1 reads GTSNPN; CDR2 reads SVGIG (reference sequence). Trimming stripped 0 bases from V and 3 bases from J, with 3 bases between. Profiling relied on immunoSEQ multiplex PCR, and the TCRdb table lists in-frame clones only, not all of them. The sample shows about 73,000 clones, roughly 84% of them seen only once. Sequencing was done on a sample of peripheral blood. The clonotype originates from a man of 80 years or more with active or convalescent COVID-19. The chain has TRBV30 and TRBJ1-6; D not resolved. The CDR3: CAWSVSYNSPLHF. In DNA form, the CDR3 reads TGTGCCTGGAGTGTCAGCTATAATTCACCCCTCCACTTT.